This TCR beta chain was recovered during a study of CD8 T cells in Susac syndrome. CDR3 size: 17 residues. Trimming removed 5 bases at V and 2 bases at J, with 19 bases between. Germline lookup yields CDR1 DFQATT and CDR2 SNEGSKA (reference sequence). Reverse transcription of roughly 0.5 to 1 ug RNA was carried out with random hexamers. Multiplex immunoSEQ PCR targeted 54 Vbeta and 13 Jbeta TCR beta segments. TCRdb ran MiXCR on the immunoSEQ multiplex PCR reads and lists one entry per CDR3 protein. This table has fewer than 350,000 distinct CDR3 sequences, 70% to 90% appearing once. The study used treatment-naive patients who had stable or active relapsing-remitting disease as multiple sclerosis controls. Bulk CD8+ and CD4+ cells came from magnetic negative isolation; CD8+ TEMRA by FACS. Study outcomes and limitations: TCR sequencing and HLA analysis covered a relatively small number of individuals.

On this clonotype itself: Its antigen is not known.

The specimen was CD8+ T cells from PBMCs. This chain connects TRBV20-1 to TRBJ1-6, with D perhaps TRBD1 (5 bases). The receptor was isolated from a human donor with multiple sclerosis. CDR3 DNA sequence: TGCAGTGCTGAGACGCTCGGGGCAGGGACCTATAATTCACCCCTCCACTTT. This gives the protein CSAETLGAGTYNSPLHF.